This T cell receptor beta chain was recorded in a study of blood T cell repertoires in COVID-19. Across the whole study: COVID-19 samples collected from the United States, Italy and Spain covered acute and convalescent phases. PBMCs, B-cell-depleted T cells, or T cells provided the cDNA or gDNA that made up the material.

As handled by the study authors: Amplification of reference gene primers was used by the study to estimate nucleated cell counts. Some clones are missing from TCRdb's copy, which holds only in-frame ones; the method was immunoSEQ multiplex PCR. The V and J calls and the clone size are those of that table, but D and trimming were determined from the DNA. The sample has around 16,000 clones; approximately 90% are singletons. This clonotype was obtained from a human donor in a cohort sampled during active COVID-19. The source material was peripheral blood.

CDR3 bases: TGTGCCAGTAATTACGGGAACTATGGCTACACCTTC. Translated, it gives CASNYGNYGYTF. The chain joins TRBV19 to TRBJ1-2; no clear D. V lost 7 bases, J lost 2 bases, and 8 bases lay in between. The germline V gene has CDR1 LNHDA and CDR2 SQIVND (reference sequence). This CDR3 has 12 amino acids.